One sample yielded the 3 T cell receptor beta chains listed below, sequenced in a study of OX40 agonist ivuxolimab in advanced cancers. Clones were read by immunoSEQ multiplex PCR, and TCRdb kept only the in-frame ones, dropping some. In the table there are roughly 70,000 clones, roughly 84% of which are singletons. The material was CD4+ or CD8+ T cells sorted from blood, obtained in a trial of the OX40 agonist ivuxolimab. These receptors were collected from an adult with an advanced solid tumor such as melanoma, head and neck, liver or kidney cancer.

This clone came up once. The chain is built from TRBV7-2 and TRBJ1-5; D unclear. Germline V gene lookup returns CDR1 SGHTA and CDR2 FQGNSA. V was pared by 1 base and J by 4 bases, with 5 bases between. CDR3 length equals 13 residues. In DNA, the CDR3 is TGTGCCAGCAGCTTAGGGCTGAATCAGCCCCAGCATTTT. Protein sequence: CASSLGLNQPQHF.

The chain has TRBV11-2 and TRBJ2-1; D unclear. CDR1 SGHAT and CDR2 FQNNGV come from the germline V gene. The CDR3 spans 14 residues. V lost 4 bases to trimming and J lost 3 bases, with 10 bases between them. CDR3 nucleotide sequence: TGTGCCAGCAGCTCATCCCGTTACTACAATGAGCAGTTCTTC. This codes for CASSSSRYYNEQFF.

The V and J genes are TRBV29-1 and TRBJ2-2, with D tentatively TRBD1 or TRBD2 (6 bases each). CDR1 SQVTM and CDR2 ANQGSEA come from the germline V gene. CDR3 size: 12 residues. With 7 bases removed from V and 5 bases from J, the gap between germline ends came to 11 bases. The CDR3 is CSGGARTGELFF. DNA of the CDR3: TGCAGCGGGGGGGCACGAACCGGGGAGCTGTTTTTT.